This T cell receptor (beta chain) was recovered during a study of T cell responses to AZD1222 COVID-19 vaccine. At the level of the study: Second-dose groups at about 4 or about 12 weeks were pooled.

The CDR3 runs to 12 residues. Looked up from germline, CDR1 is SEHNR and CDR2 is FQNEAQ (reference sequence). V was pared by 8 bases and J by 2 bases, with 8 bases between. Libraries were prepared by immunoSEQ multiplex PCR; TCRdb keeps only in-frame clonotypes and omits some of them. This sample has approximately 110,000 clones, with approximately 90% found just once. To note about this clone: What it binds is unknown.

General observations from the study: Repertoires in all cases were sampled only once the peak T cell response had passed.

This receptor was taken from an adult in good health. Sample: peripheral blood, taken on day 0 of AZD1222 vaccination. J is TRBJ2-3 and V is TRBV7-9; no clear D. CDR3 protein: CASGSNTDTQYF. As DNA, the CDR3 is TGTGCCAGCGGCAGTAACACAGATACGCAGTATTTT.